Included here is one T cell receptor beta chain sequence, with context. Its antigen is not identified. These data belong to a study of cytomegalovirus exposure and HLA in healthy donors. Study details: Researchers previously reported finding roughly 120 million unique TCR beta sequences from roughly 200 million T cells. Study-level findings and limits: Earlier analysis found most TCR beta V segments productive about 90% or about 30% of the time. In a later analysis, several top co-occurrence clusters appeared linked to parvovirus B19, influenza, CMV and Epstein-Barr virus.

Amplification used 60 Vbeta primers and 13 Jbeta primers. TCRdb's copy holds only in-frame clones and misses some; the assay was immunoSEQ multiplex PCR. The table shows some 80,000 clones, with roughly four fifths occurring only once. V was clipped by 6 bases and J by 14 bases, with 20 bases between them. From germline, CDR1 is MNHNS and CDR2 SASEGT. CDR3 length equals 14 residues. The donors (healthy individuals) were bone marrow donors. The rearrangement links TRBV6-1 to TRBJ1-6; D is unclear. The receptor was isolated from a human donor in good health. Sequenced: PBMCs. The CDR3 spells CASSEINPISSLHF. CDR3 coding DNA: TGTGCCAGCAGCGAGATTAATCCTATATCGTCCCTCCACTTT.